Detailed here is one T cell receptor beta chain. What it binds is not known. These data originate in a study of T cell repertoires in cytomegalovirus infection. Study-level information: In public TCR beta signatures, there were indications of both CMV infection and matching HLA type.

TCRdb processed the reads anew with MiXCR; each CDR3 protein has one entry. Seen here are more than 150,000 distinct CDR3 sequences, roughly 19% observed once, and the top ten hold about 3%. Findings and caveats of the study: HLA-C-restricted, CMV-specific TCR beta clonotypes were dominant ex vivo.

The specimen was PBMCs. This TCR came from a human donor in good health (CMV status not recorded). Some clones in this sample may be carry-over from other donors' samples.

CDR3 protein: CASSGGSETQYF. DNA for the CDR3: TGTGCCAGCAGCGGGGGGAGCGAGACCCAGTACTTC. The chain links TRBV7-3 to TRBJ2-5; a weak D match, TRBD2 (6 bases). CDR1 and CDR2 (germline): SGHTA, FQGTGA. This CDR3 contains 12 residues. Trimming pared 5 bases from V and 5 bases from J, leaving 9 bases between. The full variable domain, its missing parts supplied by reference TRBV7-3 and TRBJ2-5, is GAGVSQTPSNKVTEKGKYVELRCDPISGHTALYWYRQSLGQGPEFLIYFQGTGAADDSGLPNDRFFAVRPEGSVSTLKIQRTERGDSAVYLCASSGGSETQYFGPGTRLLVL.